What follows are 22 T cell receptor beta chains derived from one specimen sequenced in a study of radiotherapy plus CTLA-4 blockade in lung cancer (dated by TCRdb to about 2018). The library was prepared using the immunoSEQ multiplex PCR assay. The table was pulled from immuneACCESS by TCRdb, which kept in-frame rearrangements only. Such tables lose some clones; where checked, under half of the loss comes from unresolved V genes, and the rest has no known cause. Counted in this sample were 55,000 to 80,000 clones; roughly 75% of them appeared once. The ten largest make up under 9% of the sample. Material: peripheral blood, obtained from a patient treated with radiotherapy plus ipilimumab. Source of these receptors: a human donor with non-small cell lung cancer who had a complete response to radiotherapy plus ipilimumab.

This chain's CDR3 is CASSPGQGAFITDTQYF. The CDR3 DNA reads as TGTGCCAGCAGCCCGGGACAGGGGGCGTTTATCACAGATACGCAGTATTTT. The chain uses TRBV5-8 and TRBJ2-3, with 12 bases that match TRBD1. The CDR3 is 17 amino acids. Germline-derived CDR1 and CDR2 are SGHTS and YDEGEE. V lost 4 bases and J lost 2; bases outside the gene matches: 8.

The chain carries TRBV19 and TRBJ2-3, with 8 bases aligning to TRBD1. The CDR3 runs 15 residues. CDR1 and CDR2 (germline): LNHDA, SQIVND (reference sequence). V lost 4 bases to trimming and J lost 2 bases; unmatched junction nucleotides: 5. The DNA of the CDR3 is TGTGCCAGTAGTACCGGGACAGGCCCCACAGATACGCAGTATTTT. It is translated as CASSTGTGPTDTQYF.

This clone was detected once. One end of the junction varies from germline; a read error may be responsible. The rearrangement joins TRBV6-6 to TRBJ2-1; tentative D call: TRBD2 (6 bases). The CDR3 covers 15 residues. Germline assignment: CDR1 MNHNY and CDR2 SVGAGI (reference sequence). The DNA of the CDR3 is TGTGCCAGCAGCAAGGGACTCGAGTCGGGCAATGGGCAGTTCTTC. Its protein product is CASSKGLESGNGQFF.

This chain uses TRBV7-9 with TRBJ1-3, with D possibly being TRBD1 (5 bases). In germline, CDR1 is SEHNR, CDR2 FQNEAQ (reference sequence). The CDR3 is made up of 15 amino acids. V was cut by 4 bases and J by 8 bases, with 18 bases left in between. CDR3: CASSSARGSGDTIYF. In DNA, the CDR3 is TGTGCCAGCAGCTCAGCAAGGGGATCCGGGGACACCATATATTTT.

V gene TRBV18 combines with J gene TRBJ2-2; D possibly corresponds to TRBD1 (6 bases). V lost 4 bases and J 1 base, leaving 10 bases between the germline ends. Germline V gene lookup returns CDR1 KGHSH and CDR2 LQKENI. The CDR3 spans 15 residues. This chain's CDR3 is CASSLPRGNTGELFF. The CDR3, as DNA: TGTGCCAGCTCACTACCCAGGGGGAACACCGGGGAGCTGTTTTTT.

V gene TRBV4-3 combines with J gene TRBJ2-1, with D uncertain. Per germline, CDR1 LGHNA and CDR2 YSLEER. The CDR3 consists of 15 residues. The V gene lost 2 bases and the J gene lost 4 bases, with 12 bases spanning the gap. CDR3: CASSQRTEPYNEQFF. The CDR3 DNA reads TGCGCCAGCAGCCAAAGGACGGAGCCTTACAATGAGCAGTTCTTC.

CDR3 sequence reads: CASSPQLGTGRSEQFF. CDR3 nucleotide sequence: TGTGCCAGCAGCCCTCAATTGGGGACAGGGAGGTCTGAGCAGTTCTTC. The chain has TRBV5-4 and TRBJ2-1; 9 bases are shared with TRBD1. CDR1 SGHNT and CDR2 YYREEE come from the germline V gene (reference sequence). CDR3 length: 16 residues. The junction had 14 bases not matched to a gene; V was cut back by 4 bases and J by 9 bases. Full variable domain (missing parts from reference TRBV5-4 and TRBJ2-1): ETGVTQSPTHLIKTRGQQVTLRCSSQSGHNTVSWYQQALGQGPQFIFQYYREEENGRGNFPPRFSGLQFPNYSSELNVNALELDDSALYLCASSPQLGTGRSEQFFGPGTRLTVL.

Of note for this clone: One junction end does not reproduce the germline sequence, and a read error may be involved. The chain has TRBV11-3 and TRBJ2-7; either TRBD1 or TRBD2 may supply D (5 bases each). This CDR3 comprises 11 residues. Germline CDR1 and CDR2: SGHNT and YENEEA. The CDR3, as DNA: TGTGCCAGCAGCTTAGGACCTGGGACGGACTTC. Its protein product is CASSLGPGTDF.

This clone was counted a single time. The chain carries TRBV27 and TRBJ2-7; perhaps TRBD2 as D (6 bases). V lost 3 bases and J lost 3, with 9 bases in between. The CDR3 consists of 13 residues. Germline-derived CDR1 and CDR2 are MNHEY and SMNVEV (reference sequence). CDR3 DNA: TGTGCCAGCAGTTTGGGACTTCGCTACGAGCAGTACTTC. It encodes CASSLGLRYEQYF.

The rearrangement uses TRBV6-5 and TRBJ2-1, with D perhaps TRBD2 (6 bases). The length of the CDR3 is 15 residues. V dropped 5 bases and J dropped 6 bases, with 17 bases sitting between them. Looked up from germline, CDR1 is MNHEY and CDR2 is SVGAGI. The CDR3 loop is CASSRTGVRGNEQFF. In nucleotides, the CDR3 is TGTGCCAGCAGTAGAACGGGAGTACGGGGCAATGAGCAGTTCTTC.

In its sample, this clone was seen a few times. V is TRBV7-2 and J is TRBJ2-7, with a possible D match to TRBD2 (5 bases). The CDR3 is 16 amino acids. Germline CDR1 SGHTA, CDR2 FQGNSA. V dropped 1 base and J dropped 3 bases, with 16 bases sitting between them. This chain's CDR3 is CASSLEVLGIGYEQYF. CDR3 DNA sequence: TGTGCCAGCAGCTTAGAGGTACTAGGTATCGGCTACGAGCAGTACTTC.

This chain connects TRBV2 to TRBJ2-3, with TRBD2 identical over 11 bases. CDR1 is SNHLY, CDR2 FYNNEI, per germline. This CDR3 spans 15 amino acids. V lost 6 bases, J lost 1 base, and 3 bases stayed unmatched. The chain's CDR3 is CASSLLAGGTDTQYF. The DNA of the CDR3 is TGTGCCAGCAGCCTACTAGCGGGAGGCACAGATACGCAGTATTTT.

The chain joins TRBV14 to TRBJ1-6, with D tentatively TRBD1 (6 bases). The CDR3 is 15 amino acids. V was pared by 0 bases and J by 7 bases, with 10 bases between. Germline V gene lookup returns CDR1 SGHDN and CDR2 FVKESK. CDR3: CASSQEAGTNSPLHF. The CDR3 DNA reads as TGTGCCAGCAGCCAAGAGGCAGGGACAAATTCACCCCTCCACTTT.

V and J are TRBV5-6 and TRBJ2-7, with D unclear. The germline V gene has CDR1 SGHDT and CDR2 YYEEEE. V was shortened by 1 base and J by 4 bases, with 6 bases between the two germline ends. The CDR3 is 12 amino acids. This chain's CDR3 is CASSLTDYEQYF. The CDR3 DNA is TGTGCCAGCAGCTTGACAGATTACGAGCAGTACTTC.

The CDR3 sequence: CASSNQQGINEGDEKLFF. CDR3 DNA sequence: TGTGCCAGCAGCAACCAACAGGGAATCAATGAAGGTGATGAAAAACTGTTTTTT. The gene calls are TRBV9 and TRBJ1-4; possibly TRBD1 for D (6 bases). Trimming took off 4 bases at V and 6 bases at J, with 25 bases between the two ends. Germline CDR1 and CDR2: SGDLS and YYNGEE. CDR3 size: 18 residues.

This clone was observed a single time. The rearrangement links TRBV7-2 to TRBJ2-2; D might be TRBD2 (5 bases). CDR3 size: 15 residues. The V gene lost 0 bases and the J gene lost 7 bases, with 12 bases spanning the gap. Germline CDR1 SGHTA, CDR2 FQGNSA. The CDR3 loop reads CASSLADWTVGELFF. The CDR3 bases are TGTGCCAGCAGCTTAGCGGACTGGACGGTCGGGGAGCTGTTTTTT. Filled out from reference TRBV7-2 and TRBJ2-2, the complete variable domain reads GAGVSQSPSNKVTEKGKDVELRCDPISGHTALYWYRQSLGQGLEFLIYFQGNSAPDKSGLPSDRFSAERTGGSVSTLTIQRTQQEDSAVYLCASSLADWTVGELFFGEGSRLTVL.

This clone occurred a few times. This chain links TRBV4-1 with TRBJ1-4; D remains unclear. Deletions cut 1 base from V and 4 bases from J, with 7 bases between. Germline CDR1 and CDR2: MGHRA and YSYEKL. The CDR3 is 14 amino acids. The CDR3 is CASSQASVNEKLFF. The CDR3 DNA sequence: TGCGCCAGCAGCCAAGCGTCAGTTAATGAAAAACTGTTTTTT.

The chain has TRBV6-1 and TRBJ2-1; 7 bases are shared with TRBD1. CDR3 length: 14 residues. Trimming took 6 bases from V and 7 from J; bases not matched to a gene: 9. Germline V lookup: CDR1 MNHNS, CDR2 SASEGT. In nucleotides, the CDR3 is TGTGCCAGCAGGGCTTGGGACAGCCGGAATGAGCAGTTCTTC. Encoded protein: CASRAWDSRNEQFF.

A single count supports this clone. At the DNA level, this CDR3 is encoded by other sequences in the same sample as well. V and J are TRBV5-6 and TRBJ2-2; 10 nucleotides line up with TRBD2. Trimming took 0 bases from V and 0 from J; bases not matched to a gene: 2. Germline V gene data show CDR1 as SGHDT and CDR2 as YYEEEE. The CDR3 has 17 residues. The CDR3 loop is CASSLAGLAANTGELFF. The DNA for the CDR3 is TGTGCCAGCAGCTTGGCTGGACTAGCGGCGAACACCGGGGAGCTGTTTTTT.

The table lists this clone with a few counts. The chain links TRBV10-2 to TRBJ1-1; D gene unclear. Trimming took 3 bases from V and 0 from J, leaving 11 bases between them. In germline, CDR1 is WSHSY, CDR2 SAAADI. This CDR3 spans 15 amino acids. The CDR3 protein is CASSEAVSMNTEAFF. For the CDR3, the DNA is TGCGCCAGCAGTGAAGCGGTGTCAATGAACACTGAAGCTTTCTTT.

The rearrangement joins TRBV25-1 to TRBJ1-1; D remains ambiguous. The CDR3 loop spans 13 amino acids. Per germline, CDR1 MGHDK and CDR2 SYGVNS. Trimming took off 6 bases at V and 3 bases at J, with 11 bases between the two ends. CDR3 sequence (DNA): TGTGCCAGCAGCCAAGGACGATACACTGAAGCTTTCTTT. It codes for CASSQGRYTEAFF.

The chain joins TRBV7-2 to TRBJ1-4, with 7 nucleotides matching TRBD1. Germline loops: CDR1 SGHTA, CDR2 FQGNSA. The ends lost 3 bases at V and 8 bases at J; junction bases unmatched: 9. The CDR3 length is 15 residues. Here the CDR3 reads CASSFRQGGLEKLFF. CDR3 sequence (DNA): TGTGCCAGCAGCTTCAGGCAGGGGGGGTTGGAAAAACTGTTTTTT. The variable domain in full, with the rest retrieved from reference TRBV7-2 and TRBJ1-4, is GAGVSQSPSNKVTEKGKDVELRCDPISGHTALYWYRQSLGQGLEFLIYFQGNSAPDKSGLPSDRFSAERTGGSVSTLTIQRTQQEDSAVYLCASSFRQGGLEKLFFGSGTQLSVL.